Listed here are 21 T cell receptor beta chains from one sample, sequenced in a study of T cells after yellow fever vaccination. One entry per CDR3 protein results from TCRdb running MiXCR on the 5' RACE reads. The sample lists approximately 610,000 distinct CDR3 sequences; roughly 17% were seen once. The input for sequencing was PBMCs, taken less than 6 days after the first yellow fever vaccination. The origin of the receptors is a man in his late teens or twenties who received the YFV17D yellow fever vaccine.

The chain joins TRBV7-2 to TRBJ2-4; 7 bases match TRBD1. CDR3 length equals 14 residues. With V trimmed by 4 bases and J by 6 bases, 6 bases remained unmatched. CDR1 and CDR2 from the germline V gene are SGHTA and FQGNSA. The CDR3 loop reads CASSYRQGSNIQYF. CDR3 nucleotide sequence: TGTGCCAGCAGCTACCGACAGGGCTCAAACATTCAGTACTTC.

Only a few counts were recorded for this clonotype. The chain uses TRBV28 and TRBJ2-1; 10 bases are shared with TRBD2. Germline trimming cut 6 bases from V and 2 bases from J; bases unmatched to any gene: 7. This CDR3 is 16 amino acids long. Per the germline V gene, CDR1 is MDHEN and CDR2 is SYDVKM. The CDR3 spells CASRTLLAGAYNEQFF. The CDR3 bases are TGTGCCAGCAGGACCCTCCTAGCGGGAGCCTACAATGAGCAGTTCTTC.

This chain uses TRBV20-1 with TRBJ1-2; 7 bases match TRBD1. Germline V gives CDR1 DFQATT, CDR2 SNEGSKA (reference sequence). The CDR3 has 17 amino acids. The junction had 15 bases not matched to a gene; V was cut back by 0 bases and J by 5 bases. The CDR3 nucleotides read TGCAGTGCTAGAGATACTAGTGCGGGGACAGACAGTTATGGCTACACCTTC. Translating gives CSARDTSAGTDSYGYTF.

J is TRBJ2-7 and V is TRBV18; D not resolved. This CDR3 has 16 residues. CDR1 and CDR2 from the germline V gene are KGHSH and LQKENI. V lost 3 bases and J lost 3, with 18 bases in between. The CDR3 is CASSPEQPGGNYEQYF. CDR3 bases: TGTGCCAGCTCACCCGAGCAGCCGGGCGGCAACTACGAGCAGTACTTC.

The CDR3, as DNA: TGCGCCAGCAGCCCGGACCGCAGTAATGAAAAACTGTTTTTT. Translation gives CASSPDRSNEKLFF. The chain couples TRBV5-1 to TRBJ1-4; D gene unclear. Trimming cost V 4 bases and J 4 bases, with 11 bases left between them. This CDR3 contains 14 residues. In germline, CDR1 is SGHRS, CDR2 YFSETQ.

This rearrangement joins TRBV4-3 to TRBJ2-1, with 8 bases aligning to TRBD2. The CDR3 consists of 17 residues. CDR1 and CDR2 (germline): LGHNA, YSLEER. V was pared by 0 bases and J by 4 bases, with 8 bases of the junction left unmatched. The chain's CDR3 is CASSQDISGGVYNEQFF. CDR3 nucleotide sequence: TGCGCCAGCAGCCAAGACATCAGCGGGGGTGTATACAATGAGCAGTTCTTC.

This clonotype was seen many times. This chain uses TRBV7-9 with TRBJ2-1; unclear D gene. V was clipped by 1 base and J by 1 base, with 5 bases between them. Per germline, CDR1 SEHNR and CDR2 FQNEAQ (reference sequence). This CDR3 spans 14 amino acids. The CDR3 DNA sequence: TGTGCCAGCAGCTTAGACCTTTCCTACAATGAGCAGTTCTTC. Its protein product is CASSLDLSYNEQFF.

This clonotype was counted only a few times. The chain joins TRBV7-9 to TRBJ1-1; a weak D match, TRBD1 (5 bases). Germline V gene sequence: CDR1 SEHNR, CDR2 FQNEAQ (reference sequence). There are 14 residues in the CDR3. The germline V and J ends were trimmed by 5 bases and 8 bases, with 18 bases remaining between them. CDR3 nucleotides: TGTGCCAGCAGCCCCTACGCCGGGGCTCGAGAAGCTTTCTTT. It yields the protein CASSPYAGAREAFF.

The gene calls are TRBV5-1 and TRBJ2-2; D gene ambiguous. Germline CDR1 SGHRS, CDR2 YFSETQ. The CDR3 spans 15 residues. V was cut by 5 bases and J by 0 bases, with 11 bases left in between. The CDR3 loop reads CASRLDPANTGELFF. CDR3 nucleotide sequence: TGCGCCAGCAGGTTAGATCCCGCGAACACCGGGGAGCTGTTTTTT.

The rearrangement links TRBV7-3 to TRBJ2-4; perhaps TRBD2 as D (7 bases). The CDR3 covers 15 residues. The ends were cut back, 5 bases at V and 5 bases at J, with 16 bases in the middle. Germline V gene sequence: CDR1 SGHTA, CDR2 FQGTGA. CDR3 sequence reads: CASSTEGGRENIQYF. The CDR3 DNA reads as TGTGCCAGCAGCACAGAGGGGGGGCGAGAAAACATTCAGTACTTC.

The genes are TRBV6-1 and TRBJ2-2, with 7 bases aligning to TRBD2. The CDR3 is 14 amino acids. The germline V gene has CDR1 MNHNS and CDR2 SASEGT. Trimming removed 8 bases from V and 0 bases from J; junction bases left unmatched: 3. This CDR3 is CASGEGPNTGELFF. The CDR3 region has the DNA TGTGCCAGCGGGGAGGGTCCGAACACCGGGGAGCTGTTTTTT.

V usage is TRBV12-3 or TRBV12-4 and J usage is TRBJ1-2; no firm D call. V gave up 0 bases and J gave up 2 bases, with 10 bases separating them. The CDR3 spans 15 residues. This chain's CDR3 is CASSLALDGNYGYTF. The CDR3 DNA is TGTGCCAGCAGTTTAGCTCTGGACGGGAACTATGGCTACACCTTC.

The CDR3 region is CASSYLPGLAPTGELFF. CDR3 nucleotide sequence: TGTGCCAGCAGTTACTTACCGGGACTAGCACCCACCGGGGAGCTGTTTTTT. The chain is built from TRBV6-5 and TRBJ2-2, with 9 bases aligning to TRBD2. The J segment lost 4 bases and the V segment lost 1 base, leaving 7 bases of the junction unmatched. This CDR3 has 17 amino acids. The V gene's germline CDR1 is MNHEY and CDR2 SVGAGI.

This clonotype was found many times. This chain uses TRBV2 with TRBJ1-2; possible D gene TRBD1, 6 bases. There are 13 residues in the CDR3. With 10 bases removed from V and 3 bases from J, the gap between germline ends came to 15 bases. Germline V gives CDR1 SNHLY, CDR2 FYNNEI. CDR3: CATQGGGYYGYTF. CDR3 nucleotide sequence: TGTGCCACCCAAGGTGGGGGCTACTATGGCTACACCTTC. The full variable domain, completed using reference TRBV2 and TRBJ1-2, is EPEVTQTPSHQVTQMGQEVILRCVPISNHLYFYWYRQILGQKVEFLVSFYNNEISEKSEIFDDQFSVERPDGSNFTLKIRSTKLEDSAMYFCATQGGGYYGYTFGSGTRLTVV.

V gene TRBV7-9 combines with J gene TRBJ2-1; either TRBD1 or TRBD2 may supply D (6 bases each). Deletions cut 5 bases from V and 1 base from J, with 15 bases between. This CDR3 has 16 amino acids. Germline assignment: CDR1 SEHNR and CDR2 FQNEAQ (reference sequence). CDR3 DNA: TGTGCCAGCAGCCCTAGGGGGGATGGGTCCTACAATGAGCAGTTCTTC. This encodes CASSPRGDGSYNEQFF.

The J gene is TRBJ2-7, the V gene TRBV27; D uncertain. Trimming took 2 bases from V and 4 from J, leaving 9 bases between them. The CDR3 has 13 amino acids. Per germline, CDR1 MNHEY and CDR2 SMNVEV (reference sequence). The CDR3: CASSLAFGYEQYF. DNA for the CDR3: TGTGCCAGCAGTTTAGCTTTTGGGTACGAGCAGTACTTC.

The CDR3 sequence: CSARDRDASPLHF. DNA of the CDR3: TGCAGTGCTAGAGACAGGGATGCTTCACCCCTCCACTTT. V is TRBV20-1 and J is TRBJ1-6; a weak D match, TRBD1 (5 bases). The CDR3 runs 13 residues. V was clipped by 0 bases and J by 9 bases, with 9 bases between them. Germline CDR1 DFQATT, CDR2 SNEGSKA (reference sequence).

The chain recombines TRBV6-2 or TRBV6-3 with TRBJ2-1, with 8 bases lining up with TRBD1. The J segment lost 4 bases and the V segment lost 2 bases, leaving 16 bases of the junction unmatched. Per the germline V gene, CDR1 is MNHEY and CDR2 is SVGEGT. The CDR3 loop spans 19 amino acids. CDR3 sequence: CASSYAKPGGIGAYNEQFF. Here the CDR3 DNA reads TGTGCCAGCAGTTACGCGAAGCCAGGGGGCATCGGGGCATACAATGAGCAGTTCTTC.

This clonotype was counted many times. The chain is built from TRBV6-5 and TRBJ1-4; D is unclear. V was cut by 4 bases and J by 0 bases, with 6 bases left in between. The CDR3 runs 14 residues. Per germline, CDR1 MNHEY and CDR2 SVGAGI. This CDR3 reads CASSSRATNEKLFF. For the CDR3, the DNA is TGTGCCAGCAGTTCCCGTGCAACTAATGAAAAACTGTTTTTT.

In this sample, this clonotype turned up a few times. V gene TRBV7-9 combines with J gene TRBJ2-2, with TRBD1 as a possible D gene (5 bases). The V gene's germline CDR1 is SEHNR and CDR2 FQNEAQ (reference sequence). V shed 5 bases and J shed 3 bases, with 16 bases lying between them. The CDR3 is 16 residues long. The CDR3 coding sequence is TGTGCCAGCAGCCCGATTAGGACACAGGACACCGGGGAGCTGTTTTTT. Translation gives CASSPIRTQDTGELFF.

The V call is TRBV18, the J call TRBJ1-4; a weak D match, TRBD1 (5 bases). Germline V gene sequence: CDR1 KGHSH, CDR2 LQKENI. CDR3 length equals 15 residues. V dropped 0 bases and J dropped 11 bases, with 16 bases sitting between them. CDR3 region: CASSPPGELSAKLFF. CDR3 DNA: TGTGCCAGCTCACCACCGGGGGAACTCTCCGCGAAACTGTTTTTT.